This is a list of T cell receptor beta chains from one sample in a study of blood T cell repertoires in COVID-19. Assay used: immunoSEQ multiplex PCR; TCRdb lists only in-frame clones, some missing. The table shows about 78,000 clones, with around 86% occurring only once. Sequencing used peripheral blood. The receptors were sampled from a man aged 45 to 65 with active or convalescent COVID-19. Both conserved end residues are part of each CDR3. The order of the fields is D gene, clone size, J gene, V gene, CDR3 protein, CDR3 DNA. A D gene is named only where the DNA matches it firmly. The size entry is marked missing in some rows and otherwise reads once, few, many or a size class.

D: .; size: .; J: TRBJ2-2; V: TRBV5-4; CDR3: CASSLVPGPTGELFF; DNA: TGTGCCAGCAGCTTGGTGCCAGGCCCAACCGGGGAGCTGTTTTTT
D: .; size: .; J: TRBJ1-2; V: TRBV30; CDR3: CAWSRKQNYGYTF; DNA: TGTGCCTGGAGCCGTAAACAGAACTATGGCTACACCTTC
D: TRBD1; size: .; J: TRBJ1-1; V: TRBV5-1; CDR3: CASSQRTGENTEAFF; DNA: TGCGCCAGCAGCCAAAGGACAGGGGAGAACACTGAAGCTTTCTTT
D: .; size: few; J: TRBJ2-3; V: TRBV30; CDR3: CAWSLAEPSTDTQYF; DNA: TGTGCCTGGAGCCTGGCTGAACCTAGCACAGATACGCAGTATTTT
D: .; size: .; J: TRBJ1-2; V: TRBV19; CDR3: CASSIGQGGYGYTF; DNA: TGTGCCAGTAGTATAGGGCAGGGAGGCTATGGCTACACCTTC
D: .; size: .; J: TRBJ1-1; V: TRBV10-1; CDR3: CASSAIQGEAFF; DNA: TGCGCCAGCAGTGCAATCCAGGGGGAAGCTTTCTTT
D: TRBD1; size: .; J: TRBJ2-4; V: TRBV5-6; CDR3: CASSLAAGGTKNIQYF; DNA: TGTGCCAGCAGCTTGGCGGCAGGGGGAACCAAAAACATTCAGTACTTC
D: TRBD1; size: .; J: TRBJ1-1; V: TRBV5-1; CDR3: CASSEPGGGTEAFF; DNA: TGCGCCAGCAGCGAGCCAGGGGGCGGGACTGAAGCTTTCTTT
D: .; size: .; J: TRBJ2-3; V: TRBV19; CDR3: CASRHRVSDTQYF; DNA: TGTGCCAGTAGACACAGGGTTTCAGATACGCAGTATTTT
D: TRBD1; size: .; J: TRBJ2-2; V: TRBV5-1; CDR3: CASSSDRANTGELFF; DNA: TGCGCCAGCAGTTCCGACAGGGCTAACACCGGGGAGCTGTTTTTT
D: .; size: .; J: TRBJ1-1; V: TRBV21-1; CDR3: CASSKEDNTGWDTEAFF; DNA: TGTGCCAGCAGCAAAGAAGACAACACCGGATGGGACACTGAAGCTTTCTTT
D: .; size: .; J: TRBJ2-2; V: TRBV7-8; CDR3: CASSRGMSNTGELFF; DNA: TGTGCCAGCAGTAGGGGTATGTCGAACACCGGGGAGCTGTTTTTT
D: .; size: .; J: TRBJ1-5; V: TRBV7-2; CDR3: CASSLAGAGRTDQPQHF; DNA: TGTGCCAGCAGCTTAGCGGGGGCAGGTAGAACGGATCAGCCCCAGCATTTT
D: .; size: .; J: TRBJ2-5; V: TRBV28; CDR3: CASSPASAGETQYF; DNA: TGTGCCAGCAGTCCCGCCTCAGCCGGGGAGACCCAGTACTTC
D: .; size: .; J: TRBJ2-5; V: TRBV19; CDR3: CASSIVGGQGETQYF; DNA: TGTGCCAGTAGTATCGTTGGGGGCCAAGGGGAGACCCAGTACTTC
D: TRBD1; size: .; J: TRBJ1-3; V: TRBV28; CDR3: CASSSPTGTGNTIYF; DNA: TGTGCCAGCAGTTCTCCGACAGGGACTGGAAACACCATATATTTT
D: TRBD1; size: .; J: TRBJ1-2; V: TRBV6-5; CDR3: CASRYRGSDGYTF; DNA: TGTGCCAGCAGGTACAGGGGATCGGATGGCTACACCTTC
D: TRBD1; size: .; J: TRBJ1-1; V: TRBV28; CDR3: CASPPPTGTNTEAFF; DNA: TGTGCCAGCCCCCCTCCGACAGGGACGAACACTGAAGCTTTCTTT
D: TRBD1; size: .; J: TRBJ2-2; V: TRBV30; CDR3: CAWSTGQGARTGELFF; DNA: TGTGCCTGGAGTACGGGACAGGGGGCGCGGACCGGGGAGCTGTTTTTT
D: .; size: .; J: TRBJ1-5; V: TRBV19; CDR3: CASSIAGGDQPQHF; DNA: TGTGCCAGTAGTATAGCCGGGGGGGATCAGCCCCAGCATTTT
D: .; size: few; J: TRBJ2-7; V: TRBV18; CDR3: CASSPGLLGLEQYF; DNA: TGTGCCAGCTCCCCAGGGTTGTTGGGCCTCGAGCAGTACTTC
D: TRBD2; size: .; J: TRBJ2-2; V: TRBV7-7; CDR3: CASSSWGGKAGELFF; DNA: TGTGCCAGCAGCTCCTGGGGGGGGAAGGCCGGGGAGCTGTTTTTT
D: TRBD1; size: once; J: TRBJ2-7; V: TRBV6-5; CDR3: CASSPGQGSSYEQYF; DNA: TGTGCCAGCAGTCCAGGACAGGGGAGCTCCTACGAGCAGTACTTC
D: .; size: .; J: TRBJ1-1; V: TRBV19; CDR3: CASSTRQLMNTEAFF; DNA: TGTGCCAGTAGTACAAGACAGCTCATGAACACTGAAGCTTTCTTT
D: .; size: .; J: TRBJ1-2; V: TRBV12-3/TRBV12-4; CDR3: CASKTGGGGYTF; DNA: TGTGCCAGCAAGACAGGTGGGGGTGGCTACACCTTC
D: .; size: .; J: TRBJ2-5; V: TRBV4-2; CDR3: CASSQDYQETQYF; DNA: TGTGCCAGCAGCCAAGACTATCAAGAGACCCAGTACTTC
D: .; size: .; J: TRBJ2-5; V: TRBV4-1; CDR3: CASSQGAGRSETQYF; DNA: TGCGCCAGCAGCCAAGGGGCAGGGCGCTCAGAGACCCAGTACTTC
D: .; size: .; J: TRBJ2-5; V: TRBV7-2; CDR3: CASSPSAIQETQYF; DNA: TGTGCCAGCAGCCCTAGCGCGATCCAAGAGACCCAGTACTTC
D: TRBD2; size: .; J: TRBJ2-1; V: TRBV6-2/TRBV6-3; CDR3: CASSYSSGGINNEQFF; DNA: TGTGCCAGCAGTTACTCTAGCGGGGGGATCAACAATGAGCAGTTCTTC
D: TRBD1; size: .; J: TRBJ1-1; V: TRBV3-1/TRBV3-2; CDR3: CASSKDRASNTEAFF; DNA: TGTGCCAGCAGCAAGGACAGGGCTTCGAACACTGAAGCTTTCTTT
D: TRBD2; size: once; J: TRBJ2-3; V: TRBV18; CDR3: CASSPSGDTDTQYF; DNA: TGTGCCAGCTCACCTAGCGGGGACACAGATACGCAGTATTTT
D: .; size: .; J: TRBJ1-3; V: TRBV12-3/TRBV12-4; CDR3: CASSPTGNTIYF; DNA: TGTGCCAGTTCCCCCACTGGAAACACCATATATTTT
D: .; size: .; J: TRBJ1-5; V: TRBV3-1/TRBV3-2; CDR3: CASSQATRTRHSNQPQHF; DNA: TGTGCCAGCAGCCAAGCCACTCGGACTCGTCATAGCAATCAGCCCCAGCATTTT
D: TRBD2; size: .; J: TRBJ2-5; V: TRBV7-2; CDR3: CASSLEGTSGGRQETQYF; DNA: TGTGCCAGCAGCTTAGAAGGGACTAGCGGGGGCCGCCAAGAGACCCAGTACTTC
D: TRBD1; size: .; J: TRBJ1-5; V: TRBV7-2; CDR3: CASSLANITGALSNQPQHF; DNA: TGTGCCAGCAGCTTAGCTAATATTACAGGGGCACTCAGCAATCAGCCCCAGCATTTT
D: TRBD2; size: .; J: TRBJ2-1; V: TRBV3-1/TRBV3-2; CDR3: CASSQPFIAGGEQFF; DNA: TGTGCCAGCAGCCAACCTTTCATCGCGGGGGGGGAGCAGTTCTTC
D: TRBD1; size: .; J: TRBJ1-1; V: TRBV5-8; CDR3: CASSLAGQGVLNTEAFF; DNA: TGTGCCAGCAGCTTGGCCGGACAGGGGGTCTTGAACACTGAAGCTTTCTTT
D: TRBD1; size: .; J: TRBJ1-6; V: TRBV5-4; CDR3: CASSLGQGTTPLHF; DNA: TGTGCCAGCAGCTTGGGACAGGGAACGACACCCCTCCACTTT
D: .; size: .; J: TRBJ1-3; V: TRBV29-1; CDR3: CSVVAQTDTIYF; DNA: TGCAGCGTTGTAGCCCAAACGGACACCATATATTTT
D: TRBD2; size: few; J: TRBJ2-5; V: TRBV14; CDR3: CASSPDPTTSGHRVTQYF; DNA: TGTGCCAGCAGCCCGGACCCGACGACTAGCGGGCACCGAGTGACCCAGTACTTC
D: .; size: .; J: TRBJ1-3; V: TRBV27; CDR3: CASSFADRRNTIYF; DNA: TGTGCCAGCAGTTTCGCAGACAGAAGAAACACCATATATTTT
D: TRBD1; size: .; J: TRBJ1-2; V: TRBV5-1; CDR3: CATSTGGNYGYTF; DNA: TGCGCCACCTCGACAGGGGGCAACTATGGCTACACCTTC
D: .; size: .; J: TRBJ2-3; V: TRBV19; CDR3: CATRRSARDTQYF; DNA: TGTGCCACCCGGAGGTCTGCGAGGGATACGCAGTATTTT
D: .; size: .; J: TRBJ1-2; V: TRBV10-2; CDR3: CASRRAESDGYTF; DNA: TGCGCCAGCAGGAGGGCAGAGTCGGATGGCTACACCTTC
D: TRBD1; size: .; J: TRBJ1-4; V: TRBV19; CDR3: CASSIVPRDSSNEKLFF; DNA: TGTGCCAGTAGTATAGTTCCCAGGGACAGCTCCAATGAAAAACTGTTTTTT
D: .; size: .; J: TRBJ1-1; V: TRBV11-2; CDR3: CASSFSTNTEAFF; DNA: TGTGCCAGCAGCTTTAGTACTAACACTGAAGCTTTCTTT
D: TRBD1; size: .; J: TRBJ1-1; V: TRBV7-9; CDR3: CASSSTGDRSKAFF; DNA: TGTGCCAGCAGCTCTACAGGGGACCGAAGTAAAGCTTTCTTT
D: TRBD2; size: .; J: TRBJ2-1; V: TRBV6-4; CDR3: CASSGTSGGLDEQFF; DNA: TGTGCCAGCAGTGGCACTAGCGGGGGGTTGGATGAGCAGTTCTTC
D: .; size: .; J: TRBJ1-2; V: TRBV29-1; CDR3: CSVGQGDYGYTF; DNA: TGCAGCGTTGGTCAGGGTGACTATGGCTACACCTTC
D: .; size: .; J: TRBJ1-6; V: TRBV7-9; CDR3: CASSLAFAIMSSYNSPLHF; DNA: TGTGCCAGCAGCTTAGCTTTTGCAATTATGAGCTCCTATAATTCACCCCTCCACTTT
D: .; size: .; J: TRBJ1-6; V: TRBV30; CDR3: CAWKGQGPNSPLHF; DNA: TGTGCCTGGAAGGGGCAGGGTCCCAATTCACCCCTCCACTTT
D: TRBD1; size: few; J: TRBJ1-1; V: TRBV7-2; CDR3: CASSFPPVGQRDTEAFF; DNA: TGTGCCAGCAGCTTTCCCCCCGTGGGACAGAGGGACACTGAAGCTTTCTTT
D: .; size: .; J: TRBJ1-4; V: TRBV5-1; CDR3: CASSFEGDEKLFF; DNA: TGCGCCAGCAGCTTCGAGGGGGACGAAAAACTGTTTTTT
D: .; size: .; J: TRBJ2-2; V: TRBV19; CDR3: CASRIKNSHTGELFF; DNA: TGTGCCAGTAGAATAAAAAACAGTCACACCGGGGAGCTGTTTTTT
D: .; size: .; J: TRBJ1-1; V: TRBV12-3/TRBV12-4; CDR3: CASSPGQNTEAFF; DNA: TGTGCCAGCAGTCCGGGACAGAACACTGAAGCTTTCTTT
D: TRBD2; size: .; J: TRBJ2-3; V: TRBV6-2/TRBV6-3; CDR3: CASSYDRGGTDTQYF; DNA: TGTGCCAGCAGTTACGACCGGGGGGGCACAGATACGCAGTATTTT